This T cell receptor (beta chain) was sequenced in a study of blood T cells in healthy people across ages (dated by TCRdb to the mid-2010s). Regarding the study in general: In model experiments, template switching captured about one uniquely barcoded TCR beta cDNA molecule for every two T cells. Using deep sequencing normalized with unique cDNA molecular identifiers, the study measured how TCR beta repertoire diversity changes with age. Four age groups were formed from the donors: young (average about 17 years), middle-aged (less than 40), aged (roughly 59) and long-lived (more than 75). To avoid experimental bias, donors of different ages were spread randomly across the sequencing lanes. The study analyzed two additional independent replicas of 1 million unique cDNA reads from the same blood draw for two donors, one aged 18 to 29 and one aged 80 or older.

The investigation overall reported the following: Compared with the aged group, more naive CD4+ T cells, fewer expanded clones and increased TCR diversity were shown by the long-lived group, suggesting age selection. Because the CMV infection status of the donors was unknown, age-related changes in expanded clonotypes may potentially have been confounded. The percentage of naive T cells measured by flow cytometry correlated strongly with observed TCR beta diversity. Conclusive comparison of naive and antigen-experienced compartments was prevented by the profiling of bulk unsorted PBMCs. Total diversity estimates from one million sequenced T cells were considered lower bounds and underestimates. As age increased, observed TCR beta diversity per million T cells dropped in a roughly linear way, and a significant reduction was already evident by age around 41.

Library generation was performed with 5' RACE. Sequencing relied on an Illumina HiSeq 2500. The second PCR ran for roughly 7 to 11 cycles and used a J-beta primer mix along with a sample-barcoded 5' primer. A unique molecular identifier was introduced onto each TCR beta cDNA molecule by a template-switch 5' adaptor carrying 12 random nucleotides. Each sample yielded at least 3 million CDR3-containing paired-end reads. All of the RNA was converted into first-strand cDNA using the Mint cDNA synthesis kit, with a TRBC-specific oligonucleotide serving as the primer. Following uracil-DNA glycosylase treatment, all cDNA underwent a first 18-cycle PCR with the universal primers M1SS and BC2_uni_R. In the original analysis: For normalization, 1 million high-quality reads were randomly selected from each sample, with every read carrying a distinct molecular identifier. Reads with shared molecular identifiers were discarded instead of being binned into consensus sequences. MiTCR, set to a Q25 quality threshold and the strictest error-elimination algorithm, was used for CDR3 identification, clonotype clustering and error correction. Lower-bound total TCR beta diversity was estimated with a nonparametric unseen species model using Euler transformation. TCRdb trimmed public reads at Q25 via fastp, called clones via MiXCR and kept in-frame beta chains. Records with the same CDR3 protein are collapsed into one entry carrying the most frequent genes and DNA. The authors' filters were not applied to this entry. This sample is represented by around 850,000 distinct CDR3 sequences; approximately 35% of them were singletons. The ten largest clones represent 10% to 15% of the sample.

V and J are truncated by 6 bases and 5 bases respectively, leaving an intervening sequence of 8 bases. The CDR3 starts with the cysteine, ends with the phenylalanine, and has 12 residues. Just CDR3 DNA is preserved here, 36 bases in frame from base 1. This clonotype was counted only a few times. Its antigen is not yet known. It may be a read error: a sequence one base away is much more abundant. Donors were roughly 40 systemically healthy Caucasian individuals from Russia aged roughly 6 to 90 years. Roughly 9.5 milliliters of peripheral blood were drawn from each donor into EDTA-treated Vacutainer tubes. Ficoll-Paque density-gradient centrifugation was used to isolate PBMCs, with at least 6.5 million per sample. Total RNA, at least 6 micrograms per sample, was extracted from PBMCs with Trizol reagent. For every donor, flow cytometry on a PBMC aliquot measured the percentage of naive CD45RAhigh/CD27high T cells.

The specimen was blood. The receptor was isolated from a man younger than 30 in good health. The receptor chain draws on TRBV12-3 or TRBV12-4 and TRBJ2-1; the D gene lacks a confident call. The DNA sequence is given as TGTGCCAGCAGGACGGCGGACAATGAGCAGTTCTTC. This yields the protein CASRTADNEQFF.